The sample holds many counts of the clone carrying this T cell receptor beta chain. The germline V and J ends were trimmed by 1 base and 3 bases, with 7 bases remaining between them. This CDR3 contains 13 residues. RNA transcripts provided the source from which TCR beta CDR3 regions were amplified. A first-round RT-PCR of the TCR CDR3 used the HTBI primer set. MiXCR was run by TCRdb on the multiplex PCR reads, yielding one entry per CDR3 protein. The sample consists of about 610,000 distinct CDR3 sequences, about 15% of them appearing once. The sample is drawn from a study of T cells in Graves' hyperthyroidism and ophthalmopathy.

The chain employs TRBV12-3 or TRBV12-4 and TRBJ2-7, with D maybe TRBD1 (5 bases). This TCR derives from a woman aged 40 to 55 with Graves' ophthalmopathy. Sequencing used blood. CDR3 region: CASSLDRHYEQYF. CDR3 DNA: TGTGCCAGCAGTTTAGACAGGCACTACGAGCAGTACTTC.